A selection of T cell receptor delta chains follows, all from one sample in a study of gamma-delta T cells after stem cell transplantation. TCRdb reapplied CATT to the RT-PCR reads. The sample carries about 500 delta-chain clones, around 17% recorded once. Sequencing was done on a sample of gamma-delta T cells. The origin of the receptors is a human donor. It is not recorded whose cells these are; they may come from a transplant donor. Both conserved end residues are part of each CDR3. The D gene is left open where the match is weak. Each size is how often the clone was seen (once, few, many) or a class if it is expanded.

cdr3_nt | cdr3_aa | j_call | d_call | v_call | clone_size
TGTGCCTGTGACCGATTACCATTGGGGGTCTCCGAGGATAAACTCATCTTT | CACDRLPLGVSEDKLIF | TRDJ1 | . | TRDV2 | large